One sample yielded the 9 T cell receptor beta chains listed below, sequenced in a study of blood T cells in healthy people across ages (dated by TCRdb to 2015 to 2017). The library was obtained by 5' RACE. The reads were generated on an Illumina HiSeq 2500. A second PCR of about 7 to 12 cycles was performed with a sample-barcoded 5' primer and a J-beta primer mix. The public sequencing data were trimmed at Q25 with fastp and processed into clonotypes with MiXCR by TCRdb, which kept only in-frame beta chains. Rows with one shared CDR3 protein collapse into an entry with the most common genes and DNA. This sample comprises around 1.5 million distinct CDR3 sequences, approximately 38% of them detected only once. The top ten clonotypes cover approximately 7.9% of the sample. Input material: blood. These receptors came from a woman aged 18-29 years in good health.

The chain recombines TRBV6-5 with TRBJ2-7; TRBD2 matches 11 bases. CDR1 is MNHEY and CDR2 is SVGAGI in the germline V gene. The V segment lost 6 bases and the J segment 0 bases; nucleotides outside the gene matches: 7. CDR3 length: 16 amino acids. The CDR3 region is CASRRLAGTSSYEQYF. Written as DNA, the CDR3 is TGTGCCAGCAGACGACTAGCGGGGACCTCCTCCTACGAGCAGTACTTC.

A few counts support this clonotype. This chain joins TRBV21-1 and TRBJ2-7; the DNA was not used to check the table's D call, TRBD1. TRBV21-1 is recorded as a pseudogene. The length of the CDR3 is 14 residues. This CDR3 reads CARTRTRGSYEQYF. The CDR3 bases are TGTGCCAGAACCCGGACCAGGGGCTCCTACGAGCAGTACTTC.

This clonotype was detected a few times. V usage is TRBV6-1 and J usage is TRBJ2-7, with TRBD1 matching 7 bases. Germline CDR1 is MNHNS and CDR2 is SASEGT. The CDR3 runs to 15 residues. V dropped 2 bases and J dropped 3; count of bases not matched to a gene: 7. The chain's CDR3 is CASSESTGERYEQYF. CDR3 bases: TGTGCCAGCAGTGAATCAACAGGGGAACGCTACGAGCAGTACTTC.

In this sample, this clonotype turned up a few times. This rearrangement joins TRBV4-2 to TRBJ2-1; TRBD1 aligns across 9 bases. Matching the DNA end better, TRBJ2-7 makes the J call doubtful. The germline CDR1 and CDR2 sequences are LGHNA and YNFKEQ. The length of the CDR3 is 16 residues. CDR3: CASSQDGTGWSNEQYF. The CDR3, as DNA: TGTGCCAGCAGCCAAGATGGGACAGGGTGGTCCAATGAGCAGTACTTC.

The sample holds a few counts of this clonotype. The chain links TRBV28 to TRBJ2-7; no definite D call. V lost 7 bases and J 5 bases, leaving 15 bases between the germline ends. The germline V gene has CDR1 MDHEN and CDR2 SYDVKM. CDR3 length equals 13 residues. CDR3 in DNA: TGTGCCAGCACCCTGGGTAGAGTTGACGAGCAGTACTTC. It yields the protein CASTLGRVDEQYF.

The V and J genes are TRBV7-9 and TRBJ1-5, with 8 bases fitting TRBD1. Losses at the gene ends were 1 base for V and 2 bases for J; bases not matched to a gene: 4. This CDR3 contains 16 residues. The germline gives CDR1 SEHNR, CDR2 FQNEAQ (reference sequence). Here the CDR3 reads CASSLVRDRRNQPQHF. The CDR3 nucleotides read TGTGCCAGCAGCTTAGTAAGGGACAGGCGCAATCAGCCCCAGCATTTT.

This clonotype was seen a handful of times. In nucleotides, the CDR3 is TGTGCCAGCATTAGCGGGGGTCCCCCCTACGAGCAGTACTTC. Translating it yields CASISGGPPYEQYF. The rearrangement uses TRBV7-9 and TRBJ2-7; 9 nucleotides align to TRBD2. CDR1 is SEHNR, CDR2 FQNEAQ, per germline (reference sequence). The CDR3 is 14 residues long. The J segment lost 2 bases and the V segment lost 7 bases, leaving 6 bases of the junction unmatched.

The chain links TRBV21-1 to TRBJ1-2; TRBD1, as called in the table, went unchecked against the DNA. TRBV21-1 is a documented pseudogene. This CDR3 spans 13 amino acids. The CDR3 bases are TGTGCCCCCCCGGCAGGGGGCAGGGCTGGCTACACCTTC. Protein sequence: CAPPAGGRAGYTF.

The chain joins TRBV6-5 to TRBJ1-5; TRBD1 matches at 7 bases. The CDR3 extends over 15 amino acids. Trimming at V came to 8 bases and at J to 2 bases, leaving 9 bases not matched to a gene. Germline V lookup: CDR1 MNHEY, CDR2 SVGAGI. The CDR3 DNA is TGTGCCAGCTCTAAAGACAGGGATGGCAATCAGCCCCAGCATTTT. Translating gives CASSKDRDGNQPQHF.